Each of the 17 T cell receptor beta chains below was sequenced from the same sample in a study of T cells in Graves' hyperthyroidism and ophthalmopathy (dated by TCRdb to about 2019). The library was produced with multiplex PCR. Sequenced using an Illumina HiSeq 2000. Amplification of TCR beta CDR3 regions was carried out from RNA transcripts. For the first round of RT-PCR on the TCR CDR3, the HTBI primer set was used together with the Qiagen OneStep RT-PCR kit. TCRdb ran its own pipeline on the public reads, namely fastp trimming at Q25 and MiXCR clone calling, and kept in-frame beta chains. Under each unique CDR3 protein, matching rows form one entry showing the most common genes and DNA. This sample comprises around 340,000 distinct CDR3 sequences, more than 11% of them detected only once. The ten top clones hold around 25% of the sample. Sequenced input: blood. The receptor source for this set is a woman aged 25 to 39 with Graves' hyperthyroidism.

This clonotype has a count of ten or more. The chain combines TRBV11-3 with TRBJ1-1; TRBD1 aligns across 8 bases. V shed 1 base and J 0 bases; nucleotides not matched to a gene: 4. The CDR3 contains 16 residues. CDR1 SGHNT and CDR2 YENEEA come from the germline V gene. CDR3 DNA: TGTGCCAGCAGCTTAGGGGACAGGTTAATGAACACTGAAGCTTTCTTT. Translation: CASSLGDRLMNTEAFF.

The J gene is TRBJ2-2, the V gene TRBV7-9; perhaps TRBD1 as D (6 bases). Germline V gene data show CDR1 as SEHNR and CDR2 as FQNEAQ (reference sequence). Trimming shortened V by 6 bases and J by 4 bases, and 12 bases separated the two germline ends. The CDR3 contains 14 residues. CDR3 DNA sequence: TGTGCCAGCAGTCCACAGGGACCCACCGGGGAGCTGTTTTTT. Amino acids: CASSPQGPTGELFF.

Only a few counts were recorded for this clonotype. J is TRBJ2-7 and V is TRBV5-8; 8 bases align to TRBD1. The CDR3 consists of 14 residues. J was trimmed by 5 bases and V by 0 bases; bases with no gene match: 4. CDR1 is SGHTS and CDR2 is YDEGEE in the germline V gene. CDR3 residues: CASSLGQGIHEQYF. The CDR3 region has the DNA TGTGCCAGCAGCTTGGGACAGGGGATACACGAGCAGTACTTC.

This clonotype occurred many times. The chain is built from TRBV28 and TRBJ2-7, with D perhaps TRBD2 (6 bases). CDR3 length: 13 residues. Per germline, CDR1 MDHEN and CDR2 SYDVKM. V was trimmed by 9 bases and J by 5 bases, leaving 17 bases between them. In nucleotides, the CDR3 is TGTGCCAGTTTAGCGGCCCAGGGCCACGAGCAGTACTTC. Translating gives CASLAAQGHEQYF.

J is TRBJ1-5 and V is TRBV2, with 10 nucleotides matching TRBD1. Germline V lookup: CDR1 SNHLY, CDR2 FYNNEI. The length of the CDR3 is 15 residues. Unmatched junction bases numbered 8, after V lost 6 bases and J lost 6 bases. The CDR3 here is CASRAGQGTSQPQHF. CDR3 DNA sequence: TGTGCCAGCAGGGCGGGACAGGGGACTTCTCAGCCCCAGCATTTT. Complete variable domain (other parts from reference TRBV2 and TRBJ1-5): EPEVTQTPSHQVTQMGQEVILRCVPISNHLYFYWYRQILGQKVEFLVSFYNNEISEKSEIFDDQFSVERPDGSNFTLKIRSTKLEDSAMYFCASRAGQGTSQPQHFGDGTRLSIL.

This clonotype was recorded many times. The genes are TRBV6-2 or TRBV6-3 and TRBJ2-7, with D unresolved. From germline, CDR1 is MNHEY and CDR2 SVGEGT. Between the trimmed V and J ends, which lost 6 bases and 0 bases, there was a span of 12 bases. The CDR3 is 14 residues long. Here the CDR3 DNA reads TGTGCCAGCAGACTGACGATCAGCTCCTACGAGCAGTACTTC. Protein sequence: CASRLTISSYEQYF.

The chain carries TRBV19 and TRBJ1-5, with D possibly matching TRBD1 (6 bases). This CDR3 spans 14 amino acids. Trimming shortened V by 7 bases and J by 7 bases, and 17 bases separated the two germline ends. Germline V gives CDR1 LNHDA, CDR2 SQIVND (reference sequence). This CDR3 is CASKGGPPYQPQHF. CDR3 DNA sequence: TGTGCCAGTAAGGGGGGGCCCCCTTACCAGCCCCAGCATTTT.

This clonotype was seen ten or more times. The chain recombines TRBV28 with TRBJ2-5; 7 bases line up with TRBD1. Germline CDR1 MDHEN, CDR2 SYDVKM. Trimming cost V 8 bases and J 5 bases; bases outside gene matches: 8. The CDR3 is 13 amino acids. CDR3 region: CASGAGRGETQYF. The CDR3 DNA reads as TGTGCCAGCGGGGCGGGCAGGGGGGAGACCCAGTACTTC.

The sample holds many counts of this clonotype. V usage is TRBV7-2 and J usage is TRBJ2-1; 9 nucleotides line up with TRBD2. Germline CDR1 SGHTA, CDR2 FQGNSA. The V and J ends lost 5 bases and 5 bases, in that order; junction bases with no gene match: 10. This CDR3 region has 16 residues. The CDR3 DNA reads as TGTGCCAGCAGCCCTAGACGGCTAGCGGGACACAATGAGCAGTTCTTC. Its protein product is CASSPRRLAGHNEQFF.

This chain connects TRBV6-5 to TRBJ1-5; TRBD1 matches at 7 bases. After removal of 4 bases from V and 3 bases from J, the junction contained 6 bases not matched to a gene. In germline, CDR1 is MNHEY, CDR2 SVGAGI. The length of the CDR3 is 15 residues. The DNA of the CDR3 is TGTGCCAGCAGTTCCGACAGGGCCCACAATCAGCCCCAGCATTTT. Its translation: CASSSDRAHNQPQHF.

This clonotype came up many times. At one end, the junction sequence differs from germline, possibly due to a read error. This sequence joins TRBV6-1 and TRBJ2-2; maybe TRBD2 (6 bases). Germline V lookup: CDR1 MNHNS, CDR2 SASEGT. This CDR3 is built from 11 residues. CDR3 bases: TGTGCCAGCAGAGAGGACGGGGGGCTGTTTTTT. It codes for CASREDGGLFF.

This clonotype was seen ten or more times. This chain connects TRBV11-2 to TRBJ2-7; TRBD2 might be the D (6 bases). The germline V gene has CDR1 SGHAT and CDR2 FQNNGV. With 6 bases removed from V and 6 bases from J, the gap between germline ends came to 21 bases. The CDR3 spans 15 residues. CDR3 amino acids: CASRHGGLLGVEQYF. CDR3 coding DNA: TGTGCCAGCAGACACGGGGGACTCTTAGGGGTCGAGCAGTACTTC.

This clonotype was observed a single time. Mismatch with germline at one junction end may stem from a read error. This chain uses TRBV13 with TRBJ1-6; 10 nucleotides line up with TRBD1. The germline V gene has CDR1 PRHDT and CDR2 FYEKMQ (reference sequence). The CDR3 contains 15 residues. The CDR3 DNA is TGCGCCAGCAGCTTGGTGGGACAGGGGAATCCACCCCTCCACTTT. Translation gives CASSLVGQGNPPLHF.

This clonotype was counted at least ten times. The chain recombines TRBV6-1 with TRBJ2-5, with 7 bases matching TRBD2. The trim removed 7 bases at V and 2 bases at J, leaving 7 bases unmatched. The CDR3 length is 14 residues. Germline V CDR1 and CDR2: MNHNS, SASEGT. CDR3: CASILASGQETQYF. The CDR3 DNA reads TGTGCCAGCATCTTGGCTAGCGGTCAAGAGACCCAGTACTTC.

A remark on this clonotype: One base away lies a much larger clone, so this may be a sequencing read error. The rearrangement uses TRBV29-1 and TRBJ2-1; D is perhaps TRBD1 or TRBD2 (5 bases each). This CDR3 has 18 residues. CDR1 and CDR2 (germline): SQVTM, ANQGSEA. V lost 6 bases, J lost 0 bases, and 24 bases lay in between. This CDR3 reads CSVGDVGYLSPSYNEQFF. CDR3 sequence (DNA): TGCAGCGTGGGGGATGTCGGCTATCTATCCCCCTCCTACAATGAGCAGTTCTTC.

This clonotype was detected only a few times. The V gene is TRBV20-1, the J gene TRBJ2-3; TRBD2 is a possible D gene (5 bases). The V end lost 5 bases, the J end lost 2 bases, and 14 bases lay between the germline ends. From germline, CDR1 is DFQATT and CDR2 SNEGSKA (reference sequence). The CDR3 is made up of 14 amino acids. CDR3 protein: CSAASERNTDTQYF. In nucleotides, the CDR3 is TGCAGTGCTGCAAGTGAGCGGAACACAGATACGCAGTATTTT.

The chain links TRBV7-9 to TRBJ2-3; D perhaps matches TRBD1 (5 bases). Germline V CDR1 and CDR2: SEHNR, FQNEAQ (reference sequence). This CDR3 contains 14 residues. The germline V and J ends were trimmed by 2 bases and 6 bases, with 12 bases remaining between them. CDR3 in DNA: TGTGCCAGCAGCTTAAGGGGAAAAGGGGATACGCAGTATTTT. This translates into CASSLRGKGDTQYF. The complete variable domain, with remaining parts taken from reference TRBV7-9 and TRBJ2-3, reads DTGVSQNPRHKITKRGQNVTFRCDPISEHNRLYWYRQTLGQGPEFLTYFQNEAQLEKSRLLSDRFSAERPKGSFSTLEIQRTEQGDSAMYLCASSLRGKGDTQYFGPGTRLTVL.